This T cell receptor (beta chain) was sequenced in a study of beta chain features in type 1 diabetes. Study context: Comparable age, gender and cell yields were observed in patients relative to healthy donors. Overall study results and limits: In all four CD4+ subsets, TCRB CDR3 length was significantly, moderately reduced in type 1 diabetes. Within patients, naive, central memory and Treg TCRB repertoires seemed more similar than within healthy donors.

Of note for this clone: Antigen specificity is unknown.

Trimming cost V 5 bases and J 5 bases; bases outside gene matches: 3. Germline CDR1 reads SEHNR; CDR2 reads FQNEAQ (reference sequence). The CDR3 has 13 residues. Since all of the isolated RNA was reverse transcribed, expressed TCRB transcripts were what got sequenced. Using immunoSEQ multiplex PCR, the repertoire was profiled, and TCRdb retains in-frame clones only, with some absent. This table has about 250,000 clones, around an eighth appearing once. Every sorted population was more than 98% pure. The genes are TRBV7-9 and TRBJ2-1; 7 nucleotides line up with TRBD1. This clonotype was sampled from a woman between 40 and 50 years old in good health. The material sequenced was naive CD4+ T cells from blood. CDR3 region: CASSQGQNNEQFF. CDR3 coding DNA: TGTGCCAGCAGCCAGGGACAGAACAATGAGCAGTTCTTC.